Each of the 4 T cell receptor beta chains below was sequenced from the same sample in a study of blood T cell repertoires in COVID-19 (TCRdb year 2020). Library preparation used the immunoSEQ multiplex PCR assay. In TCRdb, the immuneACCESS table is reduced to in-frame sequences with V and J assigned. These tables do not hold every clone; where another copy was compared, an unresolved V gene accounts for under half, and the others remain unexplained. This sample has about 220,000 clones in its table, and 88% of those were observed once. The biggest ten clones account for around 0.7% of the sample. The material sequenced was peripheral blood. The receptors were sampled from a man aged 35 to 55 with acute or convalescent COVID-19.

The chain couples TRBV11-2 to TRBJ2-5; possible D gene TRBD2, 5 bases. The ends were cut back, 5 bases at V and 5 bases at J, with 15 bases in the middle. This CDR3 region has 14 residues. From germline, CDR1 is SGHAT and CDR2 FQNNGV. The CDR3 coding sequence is TGTGCCAGCAGCGGTCGTCGGGGTTGGGAGACCCAGTACTTC. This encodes CASSGRRGWETQYF.

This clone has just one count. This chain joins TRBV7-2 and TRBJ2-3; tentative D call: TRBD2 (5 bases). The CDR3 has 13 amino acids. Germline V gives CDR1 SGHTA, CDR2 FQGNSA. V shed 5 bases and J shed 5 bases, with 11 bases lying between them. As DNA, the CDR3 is TGTGCCAGCAGCAGCGGACGGTTAGATACGCAGTATTTT. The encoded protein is CASSSGRLDTQYF.

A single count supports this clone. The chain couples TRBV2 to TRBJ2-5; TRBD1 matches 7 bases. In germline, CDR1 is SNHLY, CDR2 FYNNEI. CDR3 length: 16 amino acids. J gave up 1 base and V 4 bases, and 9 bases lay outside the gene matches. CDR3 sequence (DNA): TGTGCCAGCAGTGGGAGACAGGGCCCCCTCCAAGAGACCCAGTACTTC. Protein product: CASSGRQGPLQETQYF.

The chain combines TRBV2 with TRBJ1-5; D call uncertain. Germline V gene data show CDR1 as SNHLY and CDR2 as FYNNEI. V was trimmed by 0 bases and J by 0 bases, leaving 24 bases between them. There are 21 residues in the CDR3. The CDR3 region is CASSEAGVGSPVPYSNQPQHF. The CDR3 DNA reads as TGTGCCAGCAGTGAAGCGGGAGTAGGGTCCCCGGTCCCATATAGCAATCAGCCCCAGCATTTT. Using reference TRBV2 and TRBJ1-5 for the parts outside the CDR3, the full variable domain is EPEVTQTPSHQVTQMGQEVILRCVPISNHLYFYWYRQILGQKVEFLVSFYNNEISEKSEIFDDQFSVERPDGSNFTLKIRSTKLEDSAMYFCASSEAGVGSPVPYSNQPQHFGDGTRLSIL.